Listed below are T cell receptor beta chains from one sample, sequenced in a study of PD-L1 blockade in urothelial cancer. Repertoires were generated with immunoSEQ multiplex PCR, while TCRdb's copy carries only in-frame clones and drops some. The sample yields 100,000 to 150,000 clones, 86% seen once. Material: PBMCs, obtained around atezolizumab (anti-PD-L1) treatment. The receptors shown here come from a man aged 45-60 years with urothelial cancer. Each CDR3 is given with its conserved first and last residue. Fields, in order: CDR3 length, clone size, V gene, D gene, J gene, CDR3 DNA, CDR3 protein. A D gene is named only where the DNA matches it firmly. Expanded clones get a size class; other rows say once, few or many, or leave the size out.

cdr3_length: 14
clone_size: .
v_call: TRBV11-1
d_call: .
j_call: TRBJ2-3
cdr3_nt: TGTGCCAGCAGCTTAGTGGACATCACAGATACGCAGTATTTT
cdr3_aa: CASSLVDITDTQYF

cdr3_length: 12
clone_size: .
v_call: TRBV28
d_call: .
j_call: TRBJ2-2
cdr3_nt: TGTGCCACCCAAGGAGGGGCCGGGGAGCTGTTTTTT
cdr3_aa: CATQGGAGELFF

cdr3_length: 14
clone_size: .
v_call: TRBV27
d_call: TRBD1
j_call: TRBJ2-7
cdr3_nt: TGTGCCAGCAGGTCAGGGGGAACGGGATACGAGCAGTACTTC
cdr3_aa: CASRSGGTGYEQYF

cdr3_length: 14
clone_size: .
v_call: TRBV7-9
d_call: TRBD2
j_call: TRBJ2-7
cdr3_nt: TGTGCCAGCAGTTCGACTAGCGGGAGTCCTTGGCGGTACTTC
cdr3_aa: CASSSTSGSPWRYF

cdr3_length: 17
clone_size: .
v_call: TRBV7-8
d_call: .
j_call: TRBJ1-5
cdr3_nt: TGTGCCAGCACCTCATTAGGGAGGGGGGTGAAGAATCAGCCCCAGCATTTT
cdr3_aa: CASTSLGRGVKNQPQHF

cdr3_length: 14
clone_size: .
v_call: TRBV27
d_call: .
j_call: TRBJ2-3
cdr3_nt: TGTGCCAGTCGAACAGGCGGCTTTCCAGATACGCAGTATTTT
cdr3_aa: CASRTGGFPDTQYF

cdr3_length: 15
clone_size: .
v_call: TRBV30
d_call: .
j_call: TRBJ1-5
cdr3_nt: TGTGCCTGGAAACAGGAGATCAATAGCAATCAGCCCCAGCATTTT
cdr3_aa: CAWKQEINSNQPQHF

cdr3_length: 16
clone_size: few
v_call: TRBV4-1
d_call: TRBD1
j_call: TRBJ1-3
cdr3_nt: TGCGCCAGCAGCCGACCGGGACAGGACCCTGGAAACACCATATATTTT
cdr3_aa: CASSRPGQDPGNTIYF

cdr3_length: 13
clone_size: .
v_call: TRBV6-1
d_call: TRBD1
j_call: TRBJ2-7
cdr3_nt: TGTGCCATAGCCGACAGGGGAACCTACGAGCAGTACTTC
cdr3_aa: CAIADRGTYEQYF

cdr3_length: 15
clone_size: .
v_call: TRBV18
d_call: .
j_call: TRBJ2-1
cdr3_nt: TGTGCCAGCTCACCGGCGAGGGGGTCCTACAATGAGCAGTTCTTC
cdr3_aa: CASSPARGSYNEQFF

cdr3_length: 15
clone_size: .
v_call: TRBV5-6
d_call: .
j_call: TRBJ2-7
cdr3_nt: TGTGCCAGCAGCTTGGGACGGGAATTGCGGTACGAGCAGTACTTC
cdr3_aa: CASSLGRELRYEQYF

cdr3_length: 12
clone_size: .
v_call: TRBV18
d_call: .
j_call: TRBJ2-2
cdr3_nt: TGTGCCAGCTCACCAGATCTGGGCGAGCTGTTTTTT
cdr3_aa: CASSPDLGELFF

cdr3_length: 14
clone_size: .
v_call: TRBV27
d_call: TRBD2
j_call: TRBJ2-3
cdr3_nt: TGTGCCAGCAGGAGAGCGGGAGCTCAAGATACGCAGTATTTT
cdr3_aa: CASRRAGAQDTQYF

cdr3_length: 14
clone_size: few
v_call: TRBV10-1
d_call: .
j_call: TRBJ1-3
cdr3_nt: TGCGCCAGTATACAGGGTAAAAGTGGAAACACCATATATTTT
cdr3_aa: CASIQGKSGNTIYF

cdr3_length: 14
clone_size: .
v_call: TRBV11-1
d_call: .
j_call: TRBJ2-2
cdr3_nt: TGTGCCAGCAGCCACAGGGTTAGCACCGGGGAGCTGTTTTTT
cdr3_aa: CASSHRVSTGELFF

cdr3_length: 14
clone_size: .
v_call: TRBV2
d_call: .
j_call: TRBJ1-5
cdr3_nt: TGTGCCAGCAGTGAACAGGGAAGGGGTCAGCCCCAGCATTTT
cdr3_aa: CASSEQGRGQPQHF

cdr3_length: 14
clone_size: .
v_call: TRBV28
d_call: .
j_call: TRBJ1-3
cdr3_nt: TGTGCCAGCAACGATCCGGGGGTAATGGACACCATATATTTT
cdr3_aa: CASNDPGVMDTIYF

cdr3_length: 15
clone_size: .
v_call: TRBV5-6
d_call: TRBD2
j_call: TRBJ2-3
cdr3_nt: TGTGCCAGCAGCTTGAGGCGGGAGGGCCGACATACGCAGTATTTT
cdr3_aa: CASSLRREGRHTQYF

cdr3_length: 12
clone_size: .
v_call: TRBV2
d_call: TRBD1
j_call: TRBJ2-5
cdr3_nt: TGTGCCAGCAGGGACAGGGCGGGGACCCAGTACTTC
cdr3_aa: CASRDRAGTQYF

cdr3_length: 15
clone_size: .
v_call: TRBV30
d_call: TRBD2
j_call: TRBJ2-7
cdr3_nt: TGTGCCTGGAATACGGGGACTAGCCCATTGAACGAGCAGTACTTC
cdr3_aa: CAWNTGTSPLNEQYF

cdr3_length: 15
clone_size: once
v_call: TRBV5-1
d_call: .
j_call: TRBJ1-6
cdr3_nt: TGCGCCAGCAGCTTAGGCGGGGCGGCGAGATCACCCCTCCACTTT
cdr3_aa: CASSLGGAARSPLHF

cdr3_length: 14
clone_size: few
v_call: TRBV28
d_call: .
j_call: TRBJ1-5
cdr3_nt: TGTGCCAGCAGTCGTCTCGGTTCTGGTCAGCCCCAGCATTTT
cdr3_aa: CASSRLGSGQPQHF

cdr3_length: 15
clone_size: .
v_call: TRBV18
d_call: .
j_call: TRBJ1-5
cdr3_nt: TGTGCCAGCTCGCCTAGTGAAGGGGTCAATCAGCCCCAGCATTTT
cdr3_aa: CASSPSEGVNQPQHF

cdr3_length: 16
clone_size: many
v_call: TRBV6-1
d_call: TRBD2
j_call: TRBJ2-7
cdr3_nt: TGTGCCAGCAGTGACTTTGGGACTAGCGGCTCCTACGAGCAGTACTTC
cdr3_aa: CASSDFGTSGSYEQYF

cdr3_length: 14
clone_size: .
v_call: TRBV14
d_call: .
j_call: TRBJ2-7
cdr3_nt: TGTGCCAGCAGCCACGGGGGTCCTCCCTACGAGCAGTACTTC
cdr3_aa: CASSHGGPPYEQYF

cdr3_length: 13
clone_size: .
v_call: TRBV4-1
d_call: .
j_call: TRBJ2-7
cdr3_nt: TGCGCCAGCAGCCGCGGACAGTACTACGAGCAGTACTTC
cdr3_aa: CASSRGQYYEQYF

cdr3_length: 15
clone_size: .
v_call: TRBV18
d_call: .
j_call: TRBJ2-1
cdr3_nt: TGTGCCAGCTCAACACGACCGGGACTCGACAATGAGCAGTTCTTC
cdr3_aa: CASSTRPGLDNEQFF

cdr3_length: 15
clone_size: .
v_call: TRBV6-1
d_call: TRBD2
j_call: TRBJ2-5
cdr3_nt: TGTGCCAGCAGCCGTAGCGGGAGAGGCCAAGAGACCCAGTACTTC
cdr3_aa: CASSRSGRGQETQYF

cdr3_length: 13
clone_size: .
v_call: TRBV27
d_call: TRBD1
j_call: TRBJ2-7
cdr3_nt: TGTGCCAGCACTGGACAGGGTTTCCACGAGCAGTACTTC
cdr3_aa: CASTGQGFHEQYF

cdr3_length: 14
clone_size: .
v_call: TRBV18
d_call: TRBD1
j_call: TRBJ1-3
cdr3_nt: TGTGCCAGCTCACGTCCGGGACAGTCAAACACCATATATTTT
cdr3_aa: CASSRPGQSNTIYF

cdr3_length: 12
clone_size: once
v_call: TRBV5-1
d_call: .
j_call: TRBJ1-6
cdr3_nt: TGCGCCAGCAGCTTGCGCGGGGGGCCCCTCCACTTT
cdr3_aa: CASSLRGGPLHF

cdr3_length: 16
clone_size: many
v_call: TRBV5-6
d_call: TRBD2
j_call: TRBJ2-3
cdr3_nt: TGTGCCAGCAGCTTGGCTTCTAGCGGGAGGACAGATACGCAGTATTTT
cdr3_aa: CASSLASSGRTDTQYF

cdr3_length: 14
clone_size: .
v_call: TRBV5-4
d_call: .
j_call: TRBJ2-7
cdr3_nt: TGTGCCAGCAGCCTGGGGACTTTCTCCTACGAGCAGTACTTC
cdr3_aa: CASSLGTFSYEQYF

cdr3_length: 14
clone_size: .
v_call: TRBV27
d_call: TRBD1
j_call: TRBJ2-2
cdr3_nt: TGTGCCAGCTCCTACAGGGGCGACACCGGGGAGCTGTTTTTT
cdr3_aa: CASSYRGDTGELFF

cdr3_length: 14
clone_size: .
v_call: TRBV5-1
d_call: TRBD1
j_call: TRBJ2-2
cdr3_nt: TGCGCCAGCAGCTTGGGACAGGGCAGCGGGGAGCTGTTTTTT
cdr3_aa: CASSLGQGSGELFF

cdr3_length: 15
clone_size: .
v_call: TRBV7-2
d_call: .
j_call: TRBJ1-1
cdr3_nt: TGTGCCAGCAGACCGCCCGGGACACAGAACACTGAAACTTTCTTT
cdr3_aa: CASRPPGTQNTETFF

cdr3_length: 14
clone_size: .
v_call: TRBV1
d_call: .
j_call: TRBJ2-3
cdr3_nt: TGCACCAGGACTAGTCGTGGGTGTCCAGATACGCAGTATTTT
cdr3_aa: CTRTSRGCPDTQYF

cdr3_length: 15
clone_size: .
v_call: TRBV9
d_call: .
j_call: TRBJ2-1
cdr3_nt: TGTGCCAGCAGCGCAGGACTGGGAGCCTACAATGAGCAGTTCTTC
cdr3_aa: CASSAGLGAYNEQFF

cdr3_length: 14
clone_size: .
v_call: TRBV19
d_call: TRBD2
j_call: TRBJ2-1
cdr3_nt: TGTGCCAGTGAGAGCGGGAGGGCCGGCAATGAGCAGTTCTTC
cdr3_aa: CASESGRAGNEQFF

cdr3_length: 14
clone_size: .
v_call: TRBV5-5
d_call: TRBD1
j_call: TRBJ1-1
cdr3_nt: TGTGCCAGCAGCTTCGGGACAGTGAACACTGAAGCTTTCTTT
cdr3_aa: CASSFGTVNTEAFF

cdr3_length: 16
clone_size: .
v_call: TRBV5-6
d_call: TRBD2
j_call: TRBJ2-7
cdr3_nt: TGTGCCAGCAGCGGGGGACTAGCGGGAGGTCCCTACGAGCAGTACTTC
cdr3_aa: CASSGGLAGGPYEQYF

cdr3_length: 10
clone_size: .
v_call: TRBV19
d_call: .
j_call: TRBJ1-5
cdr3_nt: TGTGCCAGCCAAGGGAGGCCCCAGCATTTT
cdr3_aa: CASQGRPQHF

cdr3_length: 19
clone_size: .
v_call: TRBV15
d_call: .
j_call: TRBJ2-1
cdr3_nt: TGTGCCACCAGCAGAGATCGAATACGGCTCGGGGGCTCCTACAATGAGCAGTTCTTC
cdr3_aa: CATSRDRIRLGGSYNEQFF

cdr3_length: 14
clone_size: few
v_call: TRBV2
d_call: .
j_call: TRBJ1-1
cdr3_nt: TGTGCCAGCAGTGAACGGGTCCCGGTAGGTACTTCTTTCTTT
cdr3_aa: CASSERVPVGTSFF

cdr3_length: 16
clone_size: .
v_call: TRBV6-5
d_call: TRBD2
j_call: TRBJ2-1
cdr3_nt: TGTGCCAGCAGTTACAGGACTAGCGGGAGGCACAATGAGCAGTTCTTC
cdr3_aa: CASSYRTSGRHNEQFF

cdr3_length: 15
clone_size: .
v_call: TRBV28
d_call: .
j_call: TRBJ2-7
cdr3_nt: TGTGCCAGCAGTTTAGGAGGCGAGGGCGGCGACGAGCAGTACTTC
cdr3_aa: CASSLGGEGGDEQYF

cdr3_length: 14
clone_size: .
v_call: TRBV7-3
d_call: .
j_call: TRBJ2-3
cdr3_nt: TGTGCCAGCAGCCGCGGGTCCAACGCGGATACGCAGTATTTT
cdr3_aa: CASSRGSNADTQYF